This TCR beta chain was obtained from a study of blood T cells in healthy people across ages (dated by TCRdb to 2014 to 2015). At the level of the whole study: In model experiments, template switching captured roughly one uniquely barcoded TCR beta cDNA molecule for every two T cells. To track age-related changes in TCR beta repertoire diversity, the study relied on deep sequencing normalized with unique cDNA molecular identifiers. The donors were divided into four age groups: young (average 16 years), middle-aged (almost 40), aged (about 60) and long-lived (approximately 74). To avoid experimental bias, donors of different ages were spread randomly across the sequencing lanes. The study analyzed two additional independent replicas of 1 million unique cDNA reads from the same blood draw for two donors, one aged 18 to 30 and one aged 80 or older.

For CDR1 and CDR2, the germline V gene (reference sequence) lists DFQATT and SNEGSKA. The germline V end is reduced by 3 bases and the J end by 4 bases; junction bases left unmatched: 5. There are 14 amino acids in the CDR3, from cysteine to phenylalanine inclusive. CDR3 DNA only is kept here, 42 bases in frame from base 1. This clonotype was detected only a few times. Its cognate antigen has yet to be identified. Base quality data are lacking; no much larger clone is found one base away. Here is what the overall study found, with its caveats: Observed TCR beta diversity per million T cells fell roughly linearly with age, and a significant reduction was already apparent by age around 44. Observed TCR beta diversity correlated strongly with the percentage of naive T cells measured by flow cytometry. Conclusive comparison of naive and antigen-experienced compartments was prevented by the profiling of bulk unsorted PBMCs. Compared with the aged group, more naive CD4+ T cells, fewer expanded clones and increased TCR diversity were shown by the long-lived group, suggesting age selection. Estimates of total diversity based on one million sequenced T cells were regarded as lower bounds and as underestimates. Because the CMV infection status of the donors was unknown, age-related changes in expanded clonotypes may potentially have been confounded.

Donors were around 37 systemically healthy Caucasian individuals from Russia aged 6 to 90 years. Each donor gave about 9.7 milliliters of peripheral blood, drawn into EDTA-treated Vacutainer tubes. PBMCs were isolated by Ficoll-Paque density-gradient centrifugation, with at least 6 million obtained per sample. Trizol reagent was used to extract total RNA from PBMCs, with at least 6 micrograms per sample. The percentages of naive CD45RAhigh/CD27high T cells were determined by flow cytometry on a PBMC aliquot from every donor. Library preparation employed 5' RACE. Sequenced using an Illumina HiSeq 2500. A second 7 to 11 cycle PCR used a sample-barcoded 5' primer and a J-beta primer mix. A unique molecular identifier was introduced onto each TCR beta cDNA molecule by a template-switch 5' adaptor carrying 12 random nucleotides. Each sample yielded at least 2.5 million CDR3-containing paired-end reads. First-strand cDNA was synthesized from all RNA with the Mint cDNA synthesis kit, primed by a TRBC-specific oligonucleotide. Following uracil-DNA glycosylase treatment, a first 18-cycle PCR with universal primers M1SS and BC2_uni_R was performed on all cDNA. The authors' analysis ran thus. For normalization, 1 million high-quality reads, each with a distinct molecular identifier, were randomly selected from each sample. Instead of being binned into consensus sequences, reads that shared molecular identifiers were thrown out. MiTCR, run with a Q25 quality threshold and the strictest error-elimination algorithm, handled CDR3 identification, clonotype clustering and error correction. A nonparametric unseen species model with Euler transformation was used to estimate a lower bound on total TCR beta diversity. Using fastp at Q25 and MiXCR, TCRdb reprocessed the public reads and kept productive beta chains. Records with the same CDR3 protein are collapsed into one entry carrying the most frequent genes and DNA. TCRdb, not the authors, supplied the V and J calls. The sample table records about 640,000 distinct CDR3 sequences; 58% of these occur just once. The leading ten clones occupy roughly 34% of the sample.

Material: blood. The rearranged segments are TRBV20-1 and TRBJ2-3, and 9 junctional nucleotides match TRBD2. The sequence was collected from a man aged 55 to 69 in good health. The CDR3 sequence is CSARASGGPDTQYF. The DNA sequence follows: TGCAGTGCTAGGGCGAGCGGGGGGCCAGATACGCAGTATTTT.